This T cell receptor beta chain was sequenced in a study of blood T cell repertoires in COVID-19. Study-level information: Sources were T cells, B-cell-depleted T cells, or PBMCs; the material itself was cDNA or gDNA.

Germline V gene sequence: CDR1 WSHSY, CDR2 SAAADI. This CDR3 comprises 13 residues. The ends lost 6 bases at V and 6 bases at J; junction bases unmatched: 6. Per the original methods: Cell counts per sample came from amplifying reference gene primers. TCRdb's copy holds only in-frame clones and misses some; the assay was immunoSEQ multiplex PCR. The V and J calls and clone size come from that table; D and trimming were worked out from the DNA. The sample gives over 150,000 clones, approximately 88% of which show up once; 6.5% to 7.5% is in the top ten. Only a few counts were recorded for this clone. The Seattle site enrolled patients during active infection and followed them longitudinally.

V gene TRBV10-2 combines with J gene TRBJ1-1, with 8 bases aligning to TRBD1. The sequenced sample was peripheral blood. This TCR was recovered from a woman aged 35 to 49 with COVID-19, enrolled during active disease. CDR3 protein: CASRGGQGPEAFF. The CDR3 DNA sequence: TGCGCCAGCAGGGGAGGACAGGGCCCTGAAGCTTTCTTT.